This T cell receptor (beta chain) was retrieved from a study of T and B cells in COVID-19 patients. BIOMED2 TRB-A/B primer pools were used in multiplex TRB PCR. TCRdb re-derived calls from the multiplex PCR reads in MiXCR, one entry per CDR3 protein. This sample has more than 3,000 distinct CDR3 sequences, with around 20% found just once. Each TRB amplification used about 230-550 ng of genomic DNA from blood. The CDR3 length is 16 residues. Trimming pared 2 bases from V and 7 bases from J, leaving 20 bases between. The sample consisted of blood. The clonotype comes from a human donor with active COVID-19. The chain combines TRBV12-3 or TRBV12-4 with TRBJ2-5; D is perhaps TRBD1 (6 bases). The CDR3 reads CASSLQFGTSRGTQYF. In DNA, the CDR3 is TGTGCCAGCAGTTTACAATTCGGGACATCTCGCGGGACCCAGTACTTC.